This T cell receptor beta chain was captured by sequencing in a study of CD8+ T cells in alopecia areata. Stated treatment: oral pan-JAK inhibitor, 5-10 mg twice daily. This clone was found a few times. Isolated RNA was reverse transcribed into cDNA used as the sequencing template. This table comes from immunoSEQ multiplex PCR, and its TCRdb copy is limited to in-frame clones, with some not included. This table holds about 97,000 clones, just under 60% found once. Trimming took 2 bases from V and 7 from J; bases not matched to a gene: 12. Germline CDR1 reads MGHRA; CDR2 reads YSYEKL. This CDR3 has 17 residues.

Sequencing was performed on CD8+ T cells sorted from blood, taken at roughly week 55, from a patient treated with tofacitinib. The source of this sequence is a human donor with alopecia areata. The chain is built from TRBV4-1 and TRBJ2-1, with 9 bases identical to TRBD2. CDR3 amino acids: CASSQKGSSGGGNEQFF. The CDR3, as DNA: TGCGCCAGCAGCCAAAAGGGGAGTAGCGGGGGCGGGAATGAGCAGTTCTTC.